One sample yielded the 12 T cell receptor beta chains listed below, sequenced in a study of T cells after yellow fever vaccination. TCRdb called the 5' RACE reads again in MiXCR, with one record for every CDR3 protein. The sample has around 72,000 distinct CDR3 sequences, 7.3% seen once. The starting material was CD8+ T cells sorted from PBMCs, obtained approximately 11 days after the first yellow fever vaccination. Receptor source: a man aged 18-30 years who received the YFV17D yellow fever vaccine.

This clonotype has at least ten counts. The chain couples TRBV7-8 to TRBJ2-1; TRBD2 matches at 9 bases. Losses at the gene ends were 1 base for V and 5 bases for J; bases not matched to a gene: 18. The germline CDR1 and CDR2 sequences are SGHVS and FQNEAQ. There are 20 residues in the CDR3. CDR3 DNA: TGTGCCAGCAGCTTAGGTTCTTCTCGGCTAGCGGGGATTCCCGACAATGAGCAGTTCTTC. This codes for CASSLGSSRLAGIPDNEQFF. The full variable domain, with the rest looked up from reference TRBV7-8 and TRBJ2-1, is GAGVSQSPRYKVAKRGQDVALRCDPISGHVSLFWYQQALGQGPEFLTYFQNEAQLDKSGLPSDRFFAERPEGSVSTLKIQRTQQEDSAVYLCASSLGSSRLAGIPDNEQFFGPGTRLTVL.

The chain employs TRBV7-6 and TRBJ2-7; TRBD1 matches 8 bases. Germline trimming cut 1 base from V and 5 bases from J; bases unmatched to any gene: 1. The CDR3 extends over 13 amino acids. The germline V gene encodes CDR1 SGHVS and CDR2 FNYEAQ. This chain's CDR3 is CASSLVGQDEQYV. The CDR3 DNA is TGTGCCAGCAGCTTAGTGGGACAGGACGAGCAGTACGTC.

This clonotype was counted at least ten times. The rearrangement uses TRBV4-1 and TRBJ2-2; 8 bases are shared with TRBD1. Germline V gene lookup returns CDR1 MGHRA and CDR2 YSYEKL. J lost 5 bases, V lost 2 bases, and 13 bases had no gene match. This CDR3 has 18 amino acids. The CDR3 is CASSQSLRGRTGTGELFF. The CDR3, as DNA: TGCGCCAGCAGCCAATCACTTAGAGGACGGACAGGGACCGGGGAGCTGTTTTTT.

This clonotype was recorded many times. The J gene is TRBJ1-2, the V gene TRBV20-1, with D possibly matching TRBD1 (6 bases). CDR1 DFQATT and CDR2 SNEGSKA come from the germline V gene (reference sequence). The V end was cut by 2 bases, the J end by 6 bases, with 25 bases between. CDR3 size: 17 residues. Here the CDR3 DNA reads TGCAGTGCTAGATCCCGGGACACCGCCTTCCTTACGAATGGCTACACCTTC. It is translated as CSARSRDTAFLTNGYTF.

V is TRBV7-9 and J is TRBJ1-2, with 8 positions matching TRBD1. CDR1 is SEHNR and CDR2 is FQNEAQ in the germline V gene (reference sequence). The CDR3 sequence is 13 residues long. The junction had 6 bases not matched to a gene; V was cut back by 5 bases and J by 7 bases. DNA for the CDR3: TGTGCCAGCAGCCCTACAGGGGGATTTGGCTACACCTTC. It is translated as CASSPTGGFGYTF.

In this sample, this clonotype is medium-sized (0.01 to 0.1%). This chain joins TRBV20-1 and TRBJ2-1; D remains unclear. Germline V lookup: CDR1 DFQATT, CDR2 SNEGSKA (reference sequence). Trimming left V 0 bases short and J 0 bases short, with 9 bases between. The CDR3 contains 15 residues. The chain's CDR3 is CSARDLTTSYNEQFF. CDR3 in DNA: TGCAGTGCTAGAGATTTGACCACCTCCTACAATGAGCAGTTCTTC.

This clonotype was counted ten times or more. The rearrangement joins TRBV7-2 to TRBJ1-2; D unclear. Germline lookup yields CDR1 SGHTA and CDR2 FQGNSA. Trimming stripped 2 bases from V and 4 bases from J, with 5 bases between. There are 12 residues in the CDR3. The CDR3 sequence is CASSLPSYGYTF. CDR3 nucleotide sequence: TGTGCCAGCAGCTTACCCAGCTATGGCTACACCTTC.

This clonotype was recorded at least ten times. This chain links TRBV9 with TRBJ2-1; D perhaps matches TRBD1 (5 bases). This CDR3 contains 15 residues. V was pared by 0 bases and J by 3 bases, with 10 bases between. The germline CDR1 and CDR2 sequences are SGDLS and YYNGEE. CDR3 sequence reads: CASSVGGAGYNEQFF. In nucleotides, the CDR3 is TGTGCCAGCAGCGTAGGTGGGGCCGGCTACAATGAGCAGTTCTTC.

Notes on this clonotype: Compared with germline, one end of the junction differs, possibly owing to a read error. This chain uses TRBV5-1 with TRBJ2-2, with 7 positions matching TRBD2. The CDR3 loop spans 17 amino acids. CDR1 is SGHRS, CDR2 YFSETQ, per germline. The CDR3 loop reads CASSLAGQLANSGELFF. DNA for the CDR3: TGCGCCAGCAGCTTGGCCGGGCAACTAGCGAACTCCGGGGAGCTGTTTTTT.

The table lists this clonotype with a few counts. The CDR3, as DNA: TGTGCCAGCAGCTTGGAGGGACAGCTAAATCAGCCCCAGCATTTT. Its translation: CASSLEGQLNQPQHF. This chain links TRBV11-2 with TRBJ1-5, with 7 bases aligning to TRBD1. Germline V gives CDR1 SGHAT, CDR2 FQNNGV. The ends lost 3 bases at V and 4 bases at J; junction bases unmatched: 6. This CDR3 is built from 15 residues.

The table lists this clonotype with a few counts. CDR3 region: CASSYFGTSLFF. The CDR3 bases are TGTGCCAGCAGTTACTTTGGGACTAGTTTGTTCTTC. This chain connects TRBV6-2 or TRBV6-3 to TRBJ2-1, with TRBD2 identical over 8 bases. The CDR3 contains 12 residues. The germline V gene encodes CDR1 MNHEY and CDR2 SVGEGT. Trimming at V came to 1 base and at J to 15 bases, leaving 5 bases not matched to a gene.

This clonotype has a count of ten or more. The gene calls are TRBV12-3 or TRBV12-4 and TRBJ2-5; D gene ambiguous. With 4 bases removed from V and 4 bases from J, the gap between germline ends came to 4 bases. CDR3 length equals 11 residues. In DNA, the CDR3 is TGTGCCAGCAGTTGGGGAGAGACCCAGTACTTC. Amino acid sequence: CASSWGETQYF.